These T cell receptor beta chains were read from a single sample in a study of blood T cell repertoires in COVID-19. Profiling relied on immunoSEQ multiplex PCR, and the TCRdb table lists in-frame clones only, not all of them. The profile shows 310,000 or so clones, about nine tenths of them singletons. The sequenced sample was peripheral blood. The receptors here all came from a man aged 50-60 years with active or convalescent COVID-19. The CDR3 runs from the conserved cysteine through the conserved F or W.

j_call cdr3_length v_call cdr3_aa
TRBJ1-1 14 TRBV5-4 CASSLVEPNTEAFF
TRBJ1-6 15 TRBV19 CASSSDRGDNSPLHF
TRBJ2-5 15 TRBV4-2 CASSQDPRGGETQYF
TRBJ1-1 14 TRBV28 CASSLLSGGPEAFF
TRBJ1-2 16 TRBV19 CASTIGGGPQGPGYTF
TRBJ2-3 15 TRBV7-2 CASSLGGQGTDTQYF
TRBJ1-2 14 TRBV4-1 CASSHVGQLYGYTF
TRBJ1-5 16 TRBV19 CASSIVQGAVHQPQHF
TRBJ2-3 15 TRBV11-2 CASSLFGRGTDTQYF
TRBJ1-4 13 TRBV28 CASSETGRLKLFF
TRBJ2-1 14 TRBV9 CASSERQLFDEQFF
TRBJ1-5 13 TRBV6-4 CASSIDREQPQHF
TRBJ2-1 13 TRBV24-1 CATTGGSRNEQFF
TRBJ2-4 16 TRBV28 CASSLATGVAKNIQYF
TRBJ1-3 13 TRBV3-1/TRBV3-2 CASSHDSGNTIYF
TRBJ1-2 15 TRBV2 CASSAGLTSNYGYTF
TRBJ2-1 15 TRBV5-1 CASSRTSGGYNEQFF
TRBJ1-4 15 TRBV7-2 CASSARQGSNEKLFF
TRBJ1-5 16 TRBV28 CASSPPQGFSNQPQHF
TRBJ1-2 15 TRBV7-9 CASSSWDREENGYTF
TRBJ1-2 15 TRBV18 CASSPSRQTQYGYTF
TRBJ1-2 15 TRBV9 CASSVVDRGGYGYTF
TRBJ2-3 17 TRBV7-8 CASSLRTSGGWTDTQYF
TRBJ1-2 16 TRBV19 CASSNPGGGRGHFRTF
TRBJ1-2 12 TRBV30 CAWSVSMYGYTF
TRBJ1-1 14 TRBV4-2 CASSPQLRTVEAFF
TRBJ2-3 17 TRBV3-1/TRBV3-2 CASSQDLGGRSTDTQYF
TRBJ1-2 13 TRBV4-3 CASSQDLNYGYTF
TRBJ2-1 21 TRBV4-3 CASSQDPAGGFITYPYNEQFF
TRBJ2-1 15 TRBV7-6 CASSLRQGTYNEQFF
TRBJ1-1 16 TRBV9 CASSVGTGGLNTEAFF
TRBJ1-2 14 TRBV11-3 CASSLKDTEYGYTF
TRBJ1-2 15 TRBV18 CASSPKDSDLYGYTF
TRBJ1-2 14 TRBV28 CASSRIPPGYGYTF
TRBJ1-1 14 TRBV6-5 CASSSSYRRGEAFF
TRBJ2-3 14 TRBV7-3 CASSLRSYTDTQYF
TRBJ1-6 15 TRBV7-2 CASSLASGNNSPLHF
TRBJ1-6 15 TRBV7-9 CASSLEAGFDSPLHF
TRBJ2-1 17 TRBV24-1 CATSDRSQGTYGDEQFF
TRBJ1-5 17 TRBV28 CASSLQGRGAYNQPQHF
TRBJ1-2 14 TRBV30 CAWSEVSAGRDYTF
TRBJ1-1 14 TRBV10-3 CAIRDRATNTEAFF
TRBJ2-7 14 TRBV2 CASRVDRGRDEQYF
TRBJ2-1 13 TRBV6-1 CASSDQKRGEQFF
TRBJ1-2 16 TRBV19 CASSIQVHRINYGYTF
TRBJ2-5 14 TRBV18 CASSPWREEETQYF
TRBJ1-2 19 TRBV9 CASSHPQSDPGQGVDGYTF
TRBJ1-5 18 TRBV19 CASGLLYRGQSSNQPQHF